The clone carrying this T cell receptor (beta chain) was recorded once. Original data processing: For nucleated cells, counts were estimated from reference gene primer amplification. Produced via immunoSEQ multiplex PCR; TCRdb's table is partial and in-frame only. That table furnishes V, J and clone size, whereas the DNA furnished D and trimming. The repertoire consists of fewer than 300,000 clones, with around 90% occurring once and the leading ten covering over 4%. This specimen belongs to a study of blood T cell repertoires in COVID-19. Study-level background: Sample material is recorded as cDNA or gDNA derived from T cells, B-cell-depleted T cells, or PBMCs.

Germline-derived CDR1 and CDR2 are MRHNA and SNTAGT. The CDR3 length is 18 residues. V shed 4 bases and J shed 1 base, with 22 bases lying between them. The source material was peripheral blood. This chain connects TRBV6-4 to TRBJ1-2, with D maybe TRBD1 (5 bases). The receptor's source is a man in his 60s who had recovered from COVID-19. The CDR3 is CASSASPLPEGVNYGYTF. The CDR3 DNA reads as TGTGCCAGCAGTGCCTCGCCTCTACCGGAAGGGGTTAACTATGGCTACACCTTC.